Below are 12 T cell receptor beta chains sequenced from a single sample in a study of vaccination effects on CD4 cells after COVID-19. Antigens for these TCRs are unknown. Viral peptide pools were used in the ViraFEST assay to expand antigen-specific CD4+ T cells, and sequencing came afterward. Following an approximately ten-day culture, CD4+ T cells were purified. The individual was infected with SARS-CoV-2 between March and December 2020, as confirmed by PCR. Method: immunoSEQ multiplex PCR; TCRdb's copy keeps in-frame clones and lacks some. The repertoire holds 20,000 to 25,000 clones, with 70% to 80% as singletons. The source material was CD4+ T cells from PBMCs cultured with a peptide pool, sampled before COVID-19 vaccination. These receptors all come from a human donor who had a prior SARS-CoV-2 infection.

This clone has just a few counts. The V gene is TRBV7-9, the J gene TRBJ2-2; D is undetermined. Germline values: CDR1 SEHNR, CDR2 FQNEAQ (reference sequence). This CDR3 is 15 amino acids long. V lost 5 bases, J lost 1 base, and 11 bases lay in between. This CDR3 reads CASSDPRRNTGELFF. The CDR3 nucleotides read TGTGCCAGCAGCGACCCCAGGAGGAACACCGGGGAGCTGTTTTTT.

The chain joins TRBV29-1 to TRBJ1-1; a weak D match, TRBD1 (5 bases). The CDR3 has 14 amino acids. The V end was cut by 5 bases, the J end by 4 bases, with 17 bases between. The germline V gene has CDR1 SQVTM and CDR2 ANQGSEA. CDR3 in DNA: TGCAGCGTTACCCCCAGAGGGGTTCCCACTGAAGCTTTCTTT. It translates to CSVTPRGVPTEAFF. Based on the CDR3 plus reference TRBV29-1 and TRBJ1-1, the full variable domain is SAVISQKPSRDICQRGTSLTIQCQVDSQVTMMFWYRQQPGQSLTLIATANQGSEATYESGFVIDKFPISRPNLTFSTLTVSNMSPEDSSIYLCSVTPRGVPTEAFFGQGTRLTVV.

The J gene is TRBJ1-2, the V gene TRBV6-5; 8 bases are shared with TRBD1. Germline CDR1 is MNHEY and CDR2 is SVGAGI. The CDR3 is 13 amino acids. Germline trimming cut 7 bases from V and 8 bases from J; bases unmatched to any gene: 9. The CDR3 loop reads CASTIRGPEGYTF. DNA for the CDR3: TGTGCCAGCACAATCAGGGGGCCTGAGGGCTACACCTTC.

The chain couples TRBV5-1 to TRBJ2-5; 7 positions match TRBD1. Germline V gene data show CDR1 as SGHRS and CDR2 as YFSETQ. CDR3 length: 13 amino acids. V gave up 4 bases and J gave up 4 bases; unmatched junction bases: 4. CDR3 residues: CASSRDSPETQYF. CDR3 bases: TGCGCCAGCAGCCGGGACAGTCCAGAGACCCAGTACTTC.

The chain has TRBV18 and TRBJ2-5; D gene uncertain. The CDR3 consists of 13 residues. The ends were cut back, 2 bases at V and 1 base at J, with 5 bases in the middle. CDR1 is KGHSH, CDR2 LQKENI, per germline. CDR3 region: CASSPVPQETQYF. CDR3 sequence (DNA): TGTGCCAGCTCACCAGTCCCCCAAGAGACCCAGTACTTC. Looking up the rest from reference TRBV18 and TRBJ2-5 gives the full variable domain: NAGVMQNPRHLVRRRGQEARLRCSPMKGHSHVYWYRQLPEEGLKFMVYLQKENIIDESGMPKERFSAEFPKEGPSILRIQQVVRGDSAAYFCASSPVPQETQYFGPGTRLLVL.

The chain employs TRBV12-5 and TRBJ2-1; D is uncertain. Germline loops: CDR1 LGHNT, CDR2 FRNRAP. The CDR3 covers 11 residues. V was clipped by 6 bases and J by 7 bases, with 7 bases between them. As DNA, the CDR3 is TGTGCTAGTGGCCCGACAAATGAGCAGTTCTTC. Translation gives CASGPTNEQFF.

The chain couples TRBV5-1 to TRBJ1-2; 8 bases line up with TRBD1. After removal of 4 bases from V and 4 bases from J, the junction contained 3 bases not matched to a gene. CDR3 length equals 13 residues. Germline lookup yields CDR1 SGHRS and CDR2 YFSETQ. The DNA for the CDR3 is TGCGCCAGCAGCATAGGGACAGGCTATGGCTACACCTTC. Amino acids: CASSIGTGYGYTF.

This chain links TRBV6-5 with TRBJ2-1; 7 nucleotides align to TRBD1. V lost 4 bases and J lost 7; bases outside the gene matches: 13. This CDR3 spans 16 amino acids. CDR1 is MNHEY, CDR2 SVGAGI, per germline. This CDR3 is CASSLASGTAGNEQFF. Here the CDR3 DNA reads TGTGCCAGCAGTTTGGCGTCCGGGACAGCCGGTAATGAGCAGTTCTTC.

The chain uses TRBV4-2 and TRBJ2-1; perhaps TRBD1 as D (7 bases). The length of the CDR3 is 16 residues. The ends were cut back, 3 bases at V and 7 bases at J, with 19 bases in the middle. Germline V gives CDR1 LGHNA, CDR2 YNFKEQ. CDR3 nucleotides: TGTGCCAGCAGCCACCAATCAGGGGGGCGCAGGAATGAGCAGTTCTTC. It codes for CASSHQSGGRRNEQFF.

This clone was found once. In DNA, the CDR3 is TGTGCCAGCAGCTTATACTGGCAGAACACCGGGGAGCTGTTTTTT. Residues: CASSLYWQNTGELFF. V gene TRBV7-2 combines with J gene TRBJ2-2; D gene uncertain. There are 15 residues in the CDR3. V was cut by 2 bases and J by 1 base, with 8 bases left in between. CDR1 and CDR2 from the germline V gene are SGHTA and FQGNSA.

The V gene is TRBV7-9, the J gene TRBJ2-1, with D hard to call. This CDR3 has 14 amino acids. The V gene's germline CDR1 is SEHNR and CDR2 FQNEAQ (reference sequence). V was shortened by 2 bases and J by 6 bases, with 11 bases between the two germline ends. CDR3 sequence: CASSLFGFRNEQFF. The DNA of the CDR3 is TGTGCCAGCAGCTTATTCGGATTCCGCAATGAGCAGTTCTTC.

The chain carries TRBV4-3 and TRBJ2-3, with TRBD2 matching 15 bases. With 2 bases clipped from V and 1 base from J, the junction kept 13 bases outside the gene matches. Germline V gene data show CDR1 as LGHNA and CDR2 as YSLEER. This CDR3 has 21 residues. The CDR3: CASSQILPGLAGGLRTDTQYF. In DNA, the CDR3 is TGCGCCAGCAGCCAAATTTTACCGGGACTAGCGGGAGGCCTGCGCACAGATACGCAGTATTTT.